This TCR beta chain is from a study of shared clonotypes between healthy human individuals. Study outcomes and limitations: Estimated clonotype richness was generally higher in naive than memory subsets.

Approximately 210 ng DNA, approximately 30,000 T cell genomes, went into each sorted-subset replicate PCR. Profiling relied on immunoSEQ multiplex PCR, and the TCRdb table lists in-frame clones only, not all of them. The top ten hold over 1.5% of the sample, which has about 2.1 million clones, around 93% seen once. About this clone itself: Antigen specificity is unknown.

Positive CCR7 selection of CD45RO-negative cells yielded the naive CD8 cells, and terminally differentiated effector memory CD45RA+ cells were excluded. Trimming removed 3 bases at V and 4 bases at J, with 23 bases between. The CDR3 length is 19 residues. Germline V lookup: CDR1 SGDLS, CDR2 YYNGEE. The chain links TRBV9 to TRBJ2-6, with D possibly being TRBD1 (6 bases). This clonotype was obtained from a man aged 18 to 29 in good health. Some clones in this sample may be carry-over from other donors' samples. Sample: naive CD8+ T cells from PBMCs. CDR3: CASSGPNQNPGVGANVLTF. The CDR3 bases are TGTGCCAGCAGCGGACCAAATCAAAACCCAGGGGTAGGGGCCAACGTCCTGACTTTC.